These 20 T cell receptor beta chains were all obtained from the same sample, sequenced in a study of cytomegalovirus exposure and HLA in healthy donors (TCRdb year 2017). Library preparation used the immunoSEQ multiplex PCR assay. The multiplex PCR relied on a mix of 60 forward primers for TCR Vbeta segments and 13 reverse primers for TCR Jbeta segments. TCRdb holds this immuneACCESS table with in-frame rearrangements only. Some clones are missing; in checked studies, unresolved V genes explain under half, and the rest has no known cause. In this sample the table shows 130,000 to 150,000 clones, 80% to 85% of which occur a single time. Nearly 3.5% of the sample lies in the top ten. Sequenced sample: PBMCs. These receptors were obtained from a male donor in good health and CMV-seronegative.

The chain recombines TRBV6-5 with TRBJ1-2, with TRBD1 matching 8 bases. This CDR3 is 13 amino acids long. Germline assignment: CDR1 MNHEY and CDR2 SVGAGI. The ends lost 5 bases at V and 8 bases at J; junction bases unmatched: 7. CDR3 in amino acids: CASSLRTGFGYTF. CDR3 sequence (DNA): TGTGCCAGCAGTCTTAGGACAGGGTTCGGCTACACCTTC.

This chain links TRBV7-8 with TRBJ1-2; a possible D gene is TRBD1 (5 bases). Germline V CDR1 and CDR2: SGHVS, FQNEAQ. The germline V and J ends were trimmed by 7 bases and 7 bases, with 22 bases remaining between them. The CDR3 sequence is 15 residues long. CDR3 DNA: TGTGCCAGCACCTTGTCGCTCGGGCAGGGCGGTGGCTACACCTTC. Its protein product is CASTLSLGQGGGYTF.

The chain couples TRBV5-1 to TRBJ1-2; tentative D call: TRBD1 (5 bases). CDR3 length: 13 amino acids. V lost 4 bases, J lost 8 bases, and 15 bases lay in between. CDR1 SGHRS and CDR2 YFSETQ come from the germline V gene. The CDR3 loop is CASSVRGWYGYTF. As DNA, the CDR3 is TGCGCCAGCAGCGTAAGGGGTTGGTACGGCTACACCTTC.

The chain couples TRBV28 to TRBJ2-2; 10 bases are a match to TRBD2. Germline V CDR1 and CDR2: MDHEN, SYDVKM. V lost 6 bases and J lost 4; bases outside the gene matches: 5. This CDR3 is built from 15 residues. This CDR3 is CASSVLAGATGELFF. DNA for the CDR3: TGTGCCAGCAGCGTTCTAGCGGGAGCCACCGGGGAGCTGTTTTTT.

This clone occurred once. This chain uses TRBV9 with TRBJ2-1; 14 bases are a match to TRBD2. Germline CDR1 is SGDLS and CDR2 is YYNGEE. The CDR3 consists of 20 residues. Trimming cost V 4 bases and J 0 bases; bases outside gene matches: 12. DNA for the CDR3: TGTGCCAGCAGCTTCACCGGGACTAGCGGGAGTCCCTGCTCCTACAATGAGCAGTTCTTC. Amino acids: CASSFTGTSGSPCSYNEQFF.

Regarding this clone: Likely a read error: the CDR3 ends without its conserved phenylalanine or tryptophan. The limits of the CDR3 on the DNA are not certain, so only TCRdb's listed CDR3 is given. This chain connects TRBV7-9 to TRBJ1-1; the table calls TRBD1, which could not be checked here. The CDR3 is 11 amino acids long, termini counted. The V gene's germline CDR1 is SEHNR and CDR2 FQNEAQ (reference sequence). The CDR3 sequence: CSSSPIYGDRR.

The chain links TRBV7-8 to TRBJ1-2, with 12 bases aligning to TRBD1. With 5 bases clipped from V and 6 bases from J, the junction kept 4 bases outside the gene matches. There are 14 residues in the CDR3. The germline V gene has CDR1 SGHVS and CDR2 FQNEAQ. Here the CDR3 DNA reads TGTGCCAGCAGCCCGGGACAGGGGGCCGATGGCTACACCTTC. Its protein product is CASSPGQGADGYTF.

This clone has just a few counts. The chain uses TRBV6-4 and TRBJ2-1, with D unclear. V was trimmed by 4 bases and J by 8 bases, leaving 12 bases between them. Germline CDR1 is MRHNA and CDR2 is SNTAGT. The CDR3 totals 13 residues. CDR3 amino acids: CASSVGSQDEQFF. The CDR3 DNA is TGTGCCAGCAGTGTGGGCAGTCAGGATGAGCAGTTCTTC.

V usage is TRBV19 and J usage is TRBJ2-1; D uncertain. V shed 6 bases and J shed 7 bases, with 7 bases lying between them. The CDR3 spans 11 residues. Germline CDR1 is LNHDA and CDR2 is SQIVND (reference sequence). CDR3 in DNA: TGTGCCAGTAGCGGTCATAATGAGCAGTTCTTC. Translating it yields CASSGHNEQFF.

The CDR3 coding sequence is TGTGCCAGTAGTATAAGGGACAGGGCCAATCAGCCCCAGCATTTT. Translated, it gives CASSIRDRANQPQHF. The chain uses TRBV19 and TRBJ1-5; 9 positions match TRBD1. CDR3 length: 15 amino acids. Germline V gene sequence: CDR1 LNHDA, CDR2 SQIVND (reference sequence). The V gene end was trimmed by 2 bases and the J gene end by 3 bases; junction bases not matched to a gene: 2.

The J gene is TRBJ1-1, the V gene TRBV29-1; 8 bases fit TRBD1. V was clipped by 4 bases and J by 0 bases; unmatched bases: 7. The CDR3 has 15 residues. Germline CDR1 SQVTM, CDR2 ANQGSEA. CDR3 in DNA: TGCAGCGTTGTGCGGACAGGGAAGGTGAACACTGAAGCTTTCTTT. Its protein is CSVVRTGKVNTEAFF.

The rearrangement joins TRBV9 to TRBJ2-1, with 7 nucleotides matching TRBD2. Germline loops: CDR1 SGDLS, CDR2 YYNGEE. The CDR3 has 13 amino acids. Germline trimming cut 0 bases from V and 13 bases from J; bases unmatched to any gene: 7. CDR3 sequence: CASSVESGLNQFF. The DNA for the CDR3 is TGTGCCAGCAGCGTAGAATCGGGACTAAATCAGTTCTTC. Variable domain in full (rest from reference TRBV9 and TRBJ2-1): DSGVTQTPKHLITATGQRVTLRCSPRSGDLSVYWYQQSLDQGLQFLIQYYNGEERAKGNILERFSAQQFPDLHSELNLSSLELGDSALYFCASSVESGLNQFFGPGTRLTVL.

This clone was found once. The J gene is TRBJ2-7, the V gene TRBV28, with D possibly TRBD2 on 6 matching bases. V lost 3 bases and J 0 bases, leaving 21 bases between the germline ends. Germline CDR1 reads MDHEN; CDR2 reads SYDVKM. This CDR3 has 18 amino acids. The CDR3 DNA reads TGTGCCAGCAGTTTTCCGGCGGCGGGAACTTATGGCTCCTACGAGCAGTACTTC. It is translated as CASSFPAAGTYGSYEQYF.

V gene TRBV5-8 combines with J gene TRBJ2-7; 8 bases are a match to TRBD1. Germline V gives CDR1 SGHTS, CDR2 YDEGEE. V lost 4 bases to trimming and J lost 0 bases; unmatched junction nucleotides: 3. The CDR3 runs to 14 residues. The CDR3 loop reads CASSPTGGSYEQYF. The CDR3, as DNA: TGTGCCAGCAGCCCAACAGGGGGCTCCTACGAGCAGTACTTC.

The V and J genes are TRBV30 and TRBJ2-2, with a possible D match to TRBD2 (6 bases). Per germline, CDR1 GTSNPN and CDR2 SVGIG (reference sequence). This CDR3 region has 15 residues. V dropped 0 bases and J dropped 4 bases, with 12 bases sitting between them. The CDR3 sequence is CAWSVDGRGTGELFF. DNA of the CDR3: TGTGCCTGGAGTGTAGACGGGAGAGGCACCGGGGAGCTGTTTTTT. The full variable domain, completed using reference TRBV30 and TRBJ2-2, is SQTIHQWPATLVQPVGSPLSLECTVEGTSNPNLYWYRQAAGRGLQLLFYSVGIGQISSEVPQNLSASRPQDRQFILSSKKLLLSDSGFYLCAWSVDGRGTGELFFGEGSRLTVL.

The CDR3 reads CASTPFEFSTYEQYF. The CDR3 DNA reads TGTGCCAGCACTCCCTTTGAGTTTTCGACCTACGAGCAGTACTTC. The rearrangement uses TRBV28 and TRBJ2-7; no clear D gene. Germline lookup yields CDR1 MDHEN and CDR2 SYDVKM. V was clipped by 7 bases and J by 2 bases, with 18 bases between them. The CDR3 is 15 amino acids.

This rearrangement joins TRBV7-8 to TRBJ2-7, with 8 nucleotides matching TRBD2. The junction had 8 bases not matched to a gene; V was cut back by 4 bases and J by 3 bases. Germline CDR1 is SGHVS and CDR2 is FQNEAQ. This CDR3 is 15 amino acids long. For the CDR3, the DNA is TGTGCCAGCAGCTCCGAAGTAGCGGGATACTACGAGCAGTACTTC. Protein sequence: CASSSEVAGYYEQYF.

The rearrangement joins TRBV10-3 to TRBJ2-3; 16 positions agree with TRBD2. Germline assignment: CDR1 ENHRY and CDR2 SYGVKD. V lost 8 bases and J lost 6; bases outside the gene matches: 11. The CDR3 consists of 17 residues. In nucleotides, the CDR3 is TGTGCCATCGCGCCGGGACTAGCGGGAGGGCCTGTGGATACGCAGTATTTT. Its protein product is CAIAPGLAGGPVDTQYF.

The chain links TRBV2 to TRBJ1-1; 10 nucleotides line up with TRBD1. CDR1 is SNHLY, CDR2 FYNNEI, per germline. The V and J ends lost 4 bases and 5 bases, in that order; junction bases with no gene match: 7. The CDR3 length is 15 residues. In nucleotides, the CDR3 is TGTGCCAGCAGTGGACGGACAGGGGGAGGTACTGAAGCTTTCTTT. The encoded protein is CASSGRTGGGTEAFF.

This clone was counted a single time. The rearrangement uses TRBV9 and TRBJ1-2; D is perhaps TRBD1 (5 bases). V dropped 0 bases and J dropped 0 bases, with 9 bases sitting between them. CDR3 length equals 15 residues. Germline V gives CDR1 SGDLS, CDR2 YYNGEE. The CDR3 DNA is TGTGCCAGCAGCGTAGGCGGGGGATCTAACTATGGCTACACCTTC. Translation: CASSVGGGSNYGYTF.